The T cell receptor beta chain under discussion was sequenced for a study of PD-1 blockade in classical Hodgkin lymphoma. Broader study findings: By C4D1, diversity of CD4+ TCRs had risen significantly, whereas that of CD8+ TCRs had not. Baseline diversity resembling that of newly diagnosed patients was seen in complete responders. In newly diagnosed patients, baseline TCR diversity was reportedly below that of healthy donors. Individuals who commenced nivolumab within less than 1 year of ASCT were excluded.

Brentuximab vedotin exposure varied among the patients, all of whom had relapsed after autologous stem cell transplantation. As concerns this clone: The antigen is not known.

The protocol was immunoSEQ multiplex PCR, while the TCRdb copy is restricted to in-frame clones and leaves out a portion. Here the sample spans more than 40,000 clones, around 75% being singletons. Trimming removed 4 bases from V and 10 bases from J, with 22 bases in between. The CDR3 sequence is 14 residues long. The germline V gene encodes CDR1 SQVTM and CDR2 ANQGSEA. The chain has TRBV29-1 and TRBJ1-1; D is perhaps TRBD1 (5 bases). Sequencing used peripheral blood mononuclear cells (PBMCs), obtained at baseline. The TCR comes from a human donor with classical Hodgkin lymphoma. For the CDR3, the DNA is TGCAGCGTTGCCTACTCCATGGGGGGGTTGGGAGCTTTCTTT. This gives the protein CSVAYSMGGLGAFF.